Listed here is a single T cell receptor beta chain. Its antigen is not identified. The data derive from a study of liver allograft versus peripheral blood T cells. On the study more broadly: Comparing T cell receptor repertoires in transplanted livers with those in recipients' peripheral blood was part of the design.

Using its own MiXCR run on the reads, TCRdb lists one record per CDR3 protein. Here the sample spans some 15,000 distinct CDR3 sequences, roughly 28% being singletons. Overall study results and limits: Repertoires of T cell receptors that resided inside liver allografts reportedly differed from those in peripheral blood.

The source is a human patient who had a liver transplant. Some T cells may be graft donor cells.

CDR3 in amino acids: CASSLSPFGEQFF. In nucleotides, the CDR3 is TGTGCCAGCAGCCTCAGTCCTTTTGGTGAGCAGTTCTTC. The rearrangement uses TRBV11-1 and TRBJ2-1, with D unresolved. Germline V gene sequence: CDR1 SGHAT, CDR2 FQDESV (reference sequence). With 5 bases removed from V and 9 bases from J, the gap between germline ends came to 14 bases. This CDR3 contains 13 residues.